The 5 T cell receptor beta chains in this list originate from one sample, sequenced in a study of CD8 T cells in Susac syndrome (dated by TCRdb to the late 2010s). Preparation of the library involved the immunoSEQ multiplex PCR assay. RNA was extracted using the RNeasy kit, and roughly 0.45 to 1 ug of the RNA was reverse transcribed with random hexamers. TCRdb reprocessing: public reads trimmed at Q25 with fastp, clones called with MiXCR, in-frame beta chains kept. All rows with the same CDR3 protein become a single entry with the most common DNA and genes. The sample yields about 190,000 distinct CDR3 sequences; over 85% were counted once. The ten largest make up 0.1% of the sample. Sequencing used CD4+ T cells from PBMCs. These receptors were collected from a human donor in good health.

V and J are TRBV29-1 and TRBJ1-1; 7 bases are a match to TRBD1. The CDR3 contains 14 residues. After removal of 0 bases from V and 0 bases from J, the junction contained 1 base not matched to a gene. CDR1 and CDR2 from the germline V gene are SQVTM and ANQGSEA. The CDR3 here is CSVEEGQVNTEAFF. CDR3 sequence (DNA): TGCAGCGTTGAAGAAGGACAGGTGAACACTGAAGCTTTCTTT.

J is TRBJ2-3 and V is TRBV7-3; 8 bases fit TRBD2. From germline, CDR1 is SGHTA and CDR2 FQGTGA. The V gene end was trimmed by 0 bases and the J gene end by 2 bases; junction bases not matched to a gene: 7. This CDR3 is 17 amino acids long. CDR3 loop: CASSLTGAGGHTDTQYF. CDR3 in DNA: TGTGCCAGCAGCTTAACAGGGGCGGGGGGCCACACAGATACGCAGTATTTT.

The chain carries TRBV20-1 and TRBJ1-5; 8 nucleotides line up with TRBD1. Trimming took 4 bases from V and 8 from J; bases not matched to a gene: 7. This CDR3 has 13 amino acids. Germline values: CDR1 DFQATT, CDR2 SNEGSKA (reference sequence). In DNA, the CDR3 is TGCAGTGCTAACCCGGGACAGGAGAAGCCCCAGCATTTT. Protein sequence: CSANPGQEKPQHF.

The V and J genes are TRBV20-1 and TRBJ2-5; a weak D match, TRBD2 (5 bases). CDR3 size: 11 residues. Trimming shortened V by 6 bases and J by 1 base, and 6 bases separated the two germline ends. Germline CDR1 and CDR2: DFQATT and SNEGSKA (reference sequence). The CDR3 DNA sequence: TGCAGTGCGGCGGGCCAAGAGACCCAGTACTTC. Its translation: CSAAGQETQYF.

The rearrangement joins TRBV5-1 to TRBJ2-7, with 8 bases lining up with TRBD1. This CDR3 spans 13 amino acids. Germline V gene lookup returns CDR1 SGHRS and CDR2 YFSETQ. V gave up 4 bases and J gave up 3 bases; unmatched junction bases: 3. CDR3 nucleotides: TGCGCCAGCAGCGTACAGGGGGGCTACGAGCAGTACTTC. Its translation is CASSVQGGYEQYF.